This T cell receptor (beta chain) was recovered during a study of regulatory T cells in long-lasting Graves disease (dated by TCRdb to the early 2020s). As for the study more broadly: Persistent Graves' disease was defined as persistently positive TSH receptor autoantibodies together with antithyroid drug treatment for over 5 years. Peripheral blood TCR sequencing and RNA sequencing compared persistent Graves' disease patients with newly diagnosed Graves' disease patients. On average, persistent Graves' disease patients in the clinical cohort had been on antithyroid drugs for about 10.3 years. A total of about 35 samples underwent TCR sequencing: approximately 13 from persistent and approximately 20 from newly diagnosed Graves' disease patients. The study was registered as a clinical trial and conducted in China. The research as a whole found: The authors noted that the small sample size was a limitation that may lower accuracy. Persistent patients shared more public clonotypes among themselves (around 2,500) than newly diagnosed patients did (more than 950). Sequencing and analysis were restricted to the TCR beta chain. Compared with newly diagnosed patients, persistent Graves' disease patients had lower TCR Shannon entropy and fewer highly expanded clones, which suggests clonal expansion. Only peripheral blood was studied, because thyroid tissue, the primary lesion, was inaccessible. TRBV28, TRBJ1-2 and TRBJ2-5 were preferentially used in persistent disease, while TRBV20-1 and TRBJ2-1 were favored in newly diagnosed disease.

The time point label here, explained by the study, means: persistent/refractory GD, antithyroid drugs over 5 years with positive TRAb. For both TCR sequencing and RNA sequencing, RNA was extracted from PBMCs in TRIzol. The diagnosis of Graves' disease was made according to American Thyroid Association guidelines. Patients were recruited from an endocrinology department in Xi'an, China. From each patient, around 9 milliliters of peripheral blood was collected into an EDTA anticoagulant tube. Ficoll Paque Plus density gradient separation was used to isolate PBMCs, and no further T cell sorting was done. An Agilent 2100 Bioanalyzer and agarose gel were used to assess RNA quality, and a NanoDrop 2000 was used to measure RNA concentration. For CDR1 and CDR2, the germline V gene (reference sequence) lists LNHDA and SQIVND. V gives up 10 bases and J gives up 2 bases, and the segment between their germline ends measures 12 bases. Spanning cysteine to phenylalanine, the CDR3 consists of 12 amino acids. The CDR3 DNA has 36 bases and is translated from base 1.

Library generation was performed with multiplex PCR. The reads were generated on an Illumina HiSeq 4000. iRepertoire HTBI primers and Arm-PCR amplification of CDR3 regions were used to construct TCR beta libraries. Before sequencing, the PCR products went through gel purification. Regarding the original processing steps: Gene usage analysis of CDR3 amino acid clonotypes relied on the approximately 60 TRBV and around 13 TRBJ segments identified across samples. COPE and FqMerger were used to merge filtered high-quality paired reads into contigs. BLAST was used to align contigs to IMGT TRBV, TRBD and TRBJ reference genes, and CDR3 was defined according to IMGT. Highly expanded clones were defined as clonotypes with a frequency above 0.1%. Shannon entropy served as the measure of repertoire diversity, while the Gini coefficient captured V-J evenness. Clonotypes shared by more than one individual were considered public. TCRdb applied fastp at Q25 and MiXCR to the public reads, then kept only in-frame beta chains. Each entry merges the rows of one CDR3 protein and shows their most common DNA and genes. The V and J calls shown here were made by TCRdb, not taken from the authors' results. For this sample there are 400,000 or so distinct CDR3 sequences; about 25% appear just once. Approximately 25% of the sample goes to the ten largest clones.

Comment on this clonotype: Its antigen specificity is not known. Per-base quality was not reported, and no clone a single base away is much larger than it.

Sample: peripheral blood mononuclear cells (PBMCs), taken when the disease was refractory, from a patient treated with antithyroid drugs. The sequence links TRBV19 to TRBJ2-7; a weak D assignment points to TRBD1 (6 bases agree). The sequence derives from a female donor with Graves disease. At the DNA level, the sequence is TGTGCCACCCAAGGACAGCCCTACGAGCAGTACTTC. It specifies CATQGQPYEQYF.